One sample yielded the 2 T cell receptor beta chains listed below, sequenced in a study of cytomegalovirus exposure and HLA in healthy donors (dated by TCRdb to 2017 to 2019). The library was built by means of the immunoSEQ multiplex PCR assay. A mixture of 60 forward primers for TCR Vbeta segments and 13 reverse primers for TCR Jbeta segments was used in the multiplex PCR. TCRdb carries this immuneACCESS record with in-frame sequences only. Its versions omit some clonotypes, under half of them owing to an unresolved V gene in the studies checked, with the rest unexplained. The sample table shows around 200,000 clones, and about 79% are seen once. Jointly, the top ten make up approximately 1.2% of the sample. Sample: PBMCs. These receptor sequences come from a girl aged 2-10 years in good health and CMV-seropositive.

The sample holds a few counts of this clone. V is TRBV5-1 and J is TRBJ1-5, with TRBD1 as a possible D gene (6 bases). CDR1 and CDR2 (germline): SGHRS, YFSETQ. The V end lost 2 bases, the J end lost 5 bases, and 11 bases lay between the germline ends. The CDR3 contains 14 residues. The CDR3 spells CASSLGGRDQPQHF. CDR3 bases: TGCGCCAGCAGCTTAGGGGGGAGGGATCAGCCCCAGCATTTT.

CDR3 region: CAWRTQGGNCHPYF. The DNA for the CDR3 is TGTGCCTGGAGGACCCAGGGGGGCAATTGTCATCCGTACTTC. The chain links TRBV30 to TRBJ2-7; D possibly corresponds to TRBD1 (7 bases). The CDR3 is made up of 14 amino acids. Trimming stripped 3 bases from V and 12 bases from J, with 24 bases between. Germline-derived CDR1 and CDR2 are GTSNPN and SVGIG (reference sequence).